A selection of T cell receptor beta chains follows, all from one sample in a study of T cells in Graves' hyperthyroidism and ophthalmopathy. TCRdb re-analysed the multiplex PCR reads in MiXCR, keeping a single row per CDR3 protein. The sample includes hundreds of thousands of distinct CDR3 sequences, approximately 15% of them seen just once. Material: blood. Receptors were obtained from a woman aged 25 to 39 with Graves' hyperthyroidism. Each CDR3 is given with its conserved first and last residue. The order of the fields is CDR3 DNA, CDR3 protein, clone size, V gene, J gene, D gene. A D gene is named only where the DNA matches it firmly. Clone size appears in some rows only: once, few, many, or a class for an expanded clone.

TGTGCCAGCAGCTTAGGGCCAGGACTAAATCAAGAGACCCAGTACTTC	CASSLGPGLNQETQYF	.	TRBV7-8	TRBJ2-5	.
TGCAGTGCTAGAACGCTTTCTGGGGCCAACGTCCTGACTTTC	CSARTLSGANVLTF	.	TRBV20-1	TRBJ2-6	.
TGTGCCAGTACCACAGCCTACGAGCAGTACTTC	CASTTAYEQYF	.	TRBV28	TRBJ2-7	.
TGTGCCAGCAGTCCGGGGTACTCTTCCTACAATGAGCAGTTCTTC	CASSPGYSSYNEQFF	many	TRBV28	TRBJ2-1	.
TGTGCCAGCAGCCAAGTAGGTGGTGGGTACGAGCAGTACTTC	CASSQVGGGYEQYF	few	TRBV14	TRBJ2-7	.
TGTGCCAGCAGCTTAGGGACCGCGGGCGATCAGCCCCAGCATTTT	CASSLGTAGDQPQHF	.	TRBV7-9	TRBJ1-5	.
TGTGCCAGCAGCCAAGGCCCAGTTAATGAGCAGTTCTTC	CASSQGPVNEQFF	many	TRBV7-2	TRBJ2-1	.
TGTGCCACCAGGGCCGAGCAGACCCAGTACTTC	CATRAEQTQYF	many	TRBV10-3	TRBJ2-5	.
TGTGCCAGCAGCCCTACTAGCGGGAGTCGCAATGAGCAGTTCTTC	CASSPTSGSRNEQFF	many	TRBV7-9	TRBJ2-1	TRBD2
TGTGCCAGCAGTTCCACTCGGACAGGGAGCCTGTACGAGCAGTACTTC	CASSSTRTGSLYEQYF	few	TRBV28	TRBJ2-7	TRBD1
TGTGCCTGGAGTGAAGCGGTGGGGGAGCAGTACTTC	CAWSEAVGEQYF	many	TRBV30	TRBJ2-7	.
TGTGCCAGCAGTTACGGCGGAGGTGGGGGTCTGGAGCAGTTCTTC	CASSYGGGGGLEQFF	.	TRBV6-5	TRBJ2-1	.
TGTGCTCCCCCGGCAGGCGTGAGGTATAGCAATCAGCCCCAGCATTTT	CAPPAGVRYSNQPQHF	many	TRBV19	TRBJ1-5	.
TGTGCCAGCAGTTTGGCCTTTGAGGGAACCGGGGAGCTGTTTTTT	CASSLAFEGTGELFF	many	TRBV28	TRBJ2-2	.
TGTGCCAGCAAAAAGACAGAGTCCTACGAGCAGTACTTC	CASKKTESYEQYF	many	TRBV28	TRBJ2-7	.
TGTGCCAGCAGTTACCTCAGGGAGGCTAGTGAGCAGTACTTC	CASSYLREASEQYF	many	TRBV6-5	TRBJ2-7	.
TGTGCCAGCAGTGCCGGCCGACTCCTCGGTTCGGGAGAGACCCAGTACTTC	CASSAGRLLGSGETQYF	many	TRBV6-1	TRBJ2-5	.
TGTGCCACCTCCACTGGGGATAATGAAAAACTGTTTTTT	CATSTGDNEKLFF	many	TRBV6-1	TRBJ1-4	.
TGTGCCAGCAGTTTTTCCGGGACTAGCGGGAGCGGAGATACGCAGTATTTT	CASSFSGTSGSGDTQYF	.	TRBV27	TRBJ2-3	TRBD2
TGTGCCAGCAGCGCCCGGACTAGCGGGAGGATGGGAGAGACCCAGTACTTC	CASSARTSGRMGETQYF	.	TRBV7-9	TRBJ2-5	TRBD2
TGTGCCAGCGTTAAGTCCCCGCGTGATACGCAGTATTTT	CASVKSPRDTQYF	few	TRBV12-3/TRBV12-4	TRBJ2-3	.
TGTGCCAGCCGATCTTCGGGGGACTATGGCTACACCTTC	CASRSSGDYGYTF	few	TRBV25-1	TRBJ1-2	.
TGTGCCAGCAGTAAAAGGGCTCAAGAGACCCAGTACTTC	CASSKRAQETQYF	many	TRBV12-3/TRBV12-4	TRBJ2-5	.
TGTGCCAGCAGCCAACGGCTGGGGTTGGAGAATCAGCCCCAGCATTTT	CASSQRLGLENQPQHF	many	TRBV28	TRBJ1-5	.
TGTGCCAGCAGTTTCGGCGGTCTTTCTAGTGAAAAACTGTTTTTT	CASSFGGLSSEKLFF	many	TRBV12-3/TRBV12-4	TRBJ1-4	.
TGTGCCAGCAGTTTCTCCACAGGGGATGGCTACACCTTC	CASSFSTGDGYTF	many	TRBV12-3/TRBV12-4	TRBJ1-2	TRBD1
TGTGCCAGCAGCTTAATAGCGGGTGACGCCGGGGAGCTGTTTTTT	CASSLIAGDAGELFF	.	TRBV7-2	TRBJ2-2	TRBD2
TGTGCCAGCAGCTTTGGGACAGGGTGGTACAATGAGCAGTTCTTC	CASSFGTGWYNEQFF	.	TRBV7-9	TRBJ2-1	TRBD1
TGCAGTGCCAAACATTGGGGTACCGGGGAGCTGTTTTTT	CSAKHWGTGELFF	.	TRBV20-1	TRBJ2-2	.
TGCAGTGCTTGGAGAGGGAACACTGAAGCTTTCTTT	CSAWRGNTEAFF	many	TRBV20-1	TRBJ1-1	.
TGCAGTGCGCGGCCGACTTCCTATGGCTACACCTTC	CSARPTSYGYTF	many	TRBV20-1	TRBJ1-2	.
TGCGCCAGCAGCCCACCCTTGGGTTCCTACAATGAGCAGTTCTTC	CASSPPLGSYNEQFF	.	TRBV4-1	TRBJ2-1	.
TGTGCCAGCAGCGTCCTAGCGGGAGGGTTCAAGACCCAGTACTTC	CASSVLAGGFKTQYF	many	TRBV6-2/TRBV6-3	TRBJ2-5	TRBD2
TGCAGTGCTAGAGATCTGGGGACAGGGGGCTACGAGCAGTACTTC	CSARDLGTGGYEQYF	.	TRBV20-1	TRBJ2-7	TRBD1
TGTGCCAGCAGCGGACCACAGAGAACTAATGAAAAACTGTTTTTT	CASSGPQRTNEKLFF	few	TRBV11-2	TRBJ1-4	.
TGTGCCAGCAGTGAATCCGGGCGGACTAGCGGGACCCACTCCTACAATGAGCAGTTCTTC	CASSESGRTSGTHSYNEQFF	.	TRBV25-1	TRBJ2-1	TRBD2
TGTGCCAGCAGTTACGGACAGAACTCCTACGAGCAGTACTTC	CASSYGQNSYEQYF	many	TRBV6-6	TRBJ2-7	.
TGTGCCAGCAGACCTGACAGGGGAACACCCCCCCACTTT	CASRPDRGTPPHF	.	TRBV14	TRBJ1-6	TRBD1
TGTGCCAGCAGTGAGTCAGGGATGGTTCAGCCCCAGCATTTT	CASSESGMVQPQHF	many	TRBV6-1	TRBJ1-5	.
TGTGCCAGCTCACCCTCGAGGGGCAGCAATCAGCCCCAGCATTTT	CASSPSRGSNQPQHF	many	TRBV18	TRBJ1-5	.
TGTGCCAGCAGCTTAGCGCACGGGGGCTATGGCTACACCTTC	CASSLAHGGYGYTF	few	TRBV7-6	TRBJ1-2	.
TGCAGTGCTCCTAGGACTAGCACAGATACGCAGTATTTT	CSAPRTSTDTQYF	many	TRBV20-1	TRBJ2-3	.
TGTGCCAGCAGTGCTATGGGGCCAGAGACCCAGTACTTC	CASSAMGPETQYF	.	TRBV6-1	TRBJ2-5	.
TGTGCCAGCAGCCGCCTACTACGGGGGAGGTCAGATACGCAGTATTTT	CASSRLLRGRSDTQYF	.	TRBV14	TRBJ2-3	.
TGTGCCAGTAGTATAGGGTCCGGGAACTATGGCTACACCTTC	CASSIGSGNYGYTF	few	TRBV19	TRBJ1-2	.
TGTGCCTGGAGGGAAACAGGGAGATTCGAAGCTTTCTTT	CAWRETGRFEAFF	few	TRBV30	TRBJ1-1	.
TGTGCCAGCAGTACCCTGGAATGGGACTCCCAACGTTGGGCCTTTGGCTACACCTTC	CASSTLEWDSQRWAFGYTF	many	TRBV2	TRBJ1-2	.
TGTGCCAGCAGTTACTTAACCAGGGGCGAAGCTTTCTTT	CASSYLTRGEAFF	many	TRBV6-5	TRBJ1-1	.
TGTGCCAGCAGCTTAATGAGCGGGAGTCTGATTGAGCAGTACTTC	CASSLMSGSLIEQYF	many	TRBV11-2	TRBJ2-7	TRBD2
TGTGCCAGCAGCCAACAAGGTGCTCGGGCCGAAGCTTTCTTT	CASSQQGARAEAFF	.	TRBV3-1	TRBJ1-1	.